The sequence of this T cell receptor beta chain was determined in a study of cytomegalovirus exposure and HLA in healthy donors. Study findings and constraints: Analysis was carried out at a later point, and it linked a missense DCLRE1C variant to TCR beta V- and J-gene trimming. In an earlier analysis, in some 600 donors, most V segments appeared productive either ~87% or ~30% of the time. TCR association rates varied by HLA locus in a later analysis, with DRB1 highest and HLA-C lowest. Investigators reported 150 to 200 TCR beta chains as tied to cytomegalovirus.

For this clone: Its antigen is not identified.

The CDR3 extends over 14 amino acids. Germline V lookup: CDR1 WNHNN, CDR2 SYGVQD (reference sequence). The V end lost 7 bases, the J end lost 10 bases, and 21 bases lay between the germline ends. In the PCR, 60 Vbeta and 13 Jbeta primers were used. Measured with immunoSEQ multiplex PCR; TCRdb has only the in-frame clones, and not every one. The sample lists about 140,000 clones; roughly three quarters were seen once. Sequencing input: PBMCs. The TCR sequence derives from a female donor in good health and CMV-seronegative. The chain combines TRBV10-1 with TRBJ2-3; D may be TRBD1 (6 bases). The CDR3 here is CASTKTGSVCAQYF. The CDR3 region has the DNA TGCGCCAGCACGAAAACAGGGTCCGTCTGCGCGCAGTATTTT.